One and the same sample provided the 9 T cell receptor beta chains below, sequenced in a study of blood T cell repertoires in COVID-19. TCRdb's table, derived via immunoSEQ multiplex PCR, lists solely in-frame clones and lacks some. The sample has about 200,000 clones, around 80% seen once. Sequences were obtained from peripheral blood. The receptors shown here come from a woman aged 55 to 70 with COVID-19, enrolled during active disease.

The V and J genes are TRBV13 and TRBJ2-7, with D possibly TRBD2 on 7 matching bases. V lost 7 bases, J lost 3 bases, and 19 bases lay in between. The germline gives CDR1 PRHDT, CDR2 FYEKMQ (reference sequence). CDR3 length: 15 amino acids. The CDR3 nucleotides read TGTGCCAGCACCTCAAGGGGGACTAAGGGCTACGAGCAGTACTTC. This gives the protein CASTSRGTKGYEQYF.

The CDR3 spells CASSIGGQGIGELFF. In nucleotides, the CDR3 is TGTGCCAGTAGTATAGGGGGACAGGGGATCGGGGAGCTGTTTTTT. The genes are TRBV19 and TRBJ2-2; the match to TRBD1 covers 10 bases. The CDR3 contains 15 residues. V lost 1 base to trimming and J lost 7 bases; unmatched junction nucleotides: 3. Germline lookup yields CDR1 LNHDA and CDR2 SQIVND (reference sequence).

J is TRBJ2-2 and V is TRBV19; 8 nucleotides match TRBD2. The V segment lost 6 bases and the J segment 7 bases; nucleotides outside the gene matches: 10. The CDR3 has 15 residues. Looked up from germline, CDR1 is LNHDA and CDR2 is SQIVND (reference sequence). CDR3 amino acids: CASRKPSGFGGELFF. DNA for the CDR3: TGTGCCAGTAGGAAGCCTAGCGGGTTTGGCGGGGAGCTGTTTTTT. The whole variable domain, remainder taken from reference TRBV19 and TRBJ2-2, is DGGITQSPKYLFRKEGQNVTLSCEQNLNHDAMYWYRQDPGQGLRLIYYSQIVNDFQKGDIAEGYSVSREKKESFPLTVTSAQKNPTAFYLCASRKPSGFGGELFFGEGSRLTVL.

This chain uses TRBV9 with TRBJ2-7; D is perhaps TRBD2 (6 bases). Trimming left V 0 bases short and J 5 bases short, with 12 bases between. CDR1 and CDR2 (germline): SGDLS, YYNGEE. CDR3 size: 14 residues. The CDR3 here is CASSVGGIWNEQYF. The CDR3 DNA reads as TGTGCCAGCAGCGTAGGCGGGATATGGAACGAGCAGTACTTC.

This chain links TRBV5-1 with TRBJ1-1; TRBD1 matches 9 bases. J was trimmed by 4 bases and V by 5 bases; bases with no gene match: 9. The CDR3 runs to 15 residues. CDR1 and CDR2 (germline): SGHRS, YFSETQ. CDR3 bases: TGCGCCAGCAGGGTCCTACAGGGGGCGTCCACTGAAGCTTTCTTT. Protein: CASRVLQGASTEAFF.

The chain couples TRBV28 to TRBJ1-5; the D is unclear. Germline CDR1 and CDR2: MDHEN and SYDVKM. Deletions cut 5 bases from V and 4 bases from J, with 12 bases between. CDR3 length equals 14 residues. The CDR3, as DNA: TGTGCCAGCAGTCCTGGCGGGTCGAATCAGCCCCAGCATTTT. This translates into CASSPGGSNQPQHF.

This clone was seen more than once but under ten times. J is TRBJ2-1 and V is TRBV7-2, with 8 bases aligning to TRBD1. The CDR3 sequence is 14 residues long. Germline CDR1 is SGHTA and CDR2 is FQGNSA. After removal of 5 bases from V and 8 bases from J, the junction contained 8 bases not matched to a gene. The CDR3 is CASSPWTGRYEQFF. CDR3 sequence (DNA): TGTGCCAGCAGCCCCTGGACAGGGAGGTATGAGCAGTTCTTC.

This chain links TRBV9 with TRBJ1-5; 7 nucleotides align to TRBD1. The CDR3 totals 14 residues. V was pared by 2 bases and J by 2 bases, with 1 base of the junction left unmatched. CDR1 is SGDLS, CDR2 YYNGEE, per germline. Here the CDR3 reads CASSVGTGNQPQHF. CDR3 nucleotide sequence: TGTGCCAGCAGCGTCGGGACAGGCAATCAGCCCCAGCATTTT.

The V call is TRBV12-3 or TRBV12-4, the J call TRBJ1-2, with D maybe TRBD1 (5 bases). The V end lost 3 bases, the J end lost 7 bases, and 12 bases lay between the germline ends. This CDR3 is built from 13 residues. CDR3 residues: CASSFPGLAGYTF. The CDR3 nucleotides read TGTGCCAGCAGTTTCCCAGGGTTGGCTGGCTACACCTTC.